This T cell receptor (beta chain) was obtained from a study of Graves' ophthalmopathy and Graves' hyperthyroidism. Ten or more counts support this clonotype. Its antigen is unknown. Certain patients, namely those with other autoimmune diseases, uncontrolled infections, pregnancy or lactation, were excluded. RNA transcripts were the template, and TCR beta CDR3 regions were amplified from them. First-round RT-PCR relied on HTBI primers, and a second-round multiplex PCR came next. TCRdb re-analysed the multiplex PCR reads in MiXCR, keeping a single row per CDR3 protein. The table includes about 500,000 distinct CDR3 sequences, roughly an eighth detected once. Points from the study as a whole: The model achieved roughly 66% sensitivity and less than 85% specificity for ophthalmopathy progression. Blood also held most thyroid clonotypes expanded above 0.001 frequency.

The clonotype comes from a woman aged 30 to 39 with Graves' ophthalmopathy. The sample taken for sequencing was blood.

For the CDR3, the DNA is TGCAGTGCCAGCCCAGCCTACGAGCAGTACTTC. This encodes CSASPAYEQYF. The rearrangement uses TRBV20-1 and TRBJ2-7; no definite D call. Germline V gene data show CDR1 as DFQATT and CDR2 as SNEGSKA (reference sequence). The V gene lost 6 bases and the J gene lost 2 bases, with 8 bases spanning the gap. This CDR3 has 11 amino acids.